This T cell receptor (beta chain) was sequenced in a study of identical twins. Study-level points and caveats: Within beta out-of-frame sequences, the excess sharing observed between twins was weaker. Carriage of fewer insertions was seen in abundant cord blood beta clonotypes, whereas memory repertoires showed none. The analysis was cross-sectional rather than longitudinal within donors. A partial confounding effect on zero-insertion analyses could come from invariant MAIT and iNKT cells.

TCRdb reprocessed the 5' RACE reads via MiXCR and lists one record per CDR3 protein. The sample has about 530,000 distinct CDR3 sequences, 13% to 15% seen once. V trimming: 5 bases; J trimming: 4 bases; junction bases outside the gene matches: 2. The CDR3 covers 14 residues. Looked up from germline, CDR1 is SGHVS and CDR2 is FQNEAQ. This clonotype was detected a few times. Antigen unknown. This sample was also put to use in a study of yellow fever vaccine responses in identical twins.

The TCR comes from a woman aged 18-29 years in good health. The chain uses TRBV7-8 and TRBJ2-7; TRBD2 matches at 13 bases. Sequencing input: CD4+ T cells sorted from blood. CDR3 sequence (DNA): TGTGCCAGCAGCCCGGGACTAGCGGGGTACGAGCAGTACGTC. This codes for CASSPGLAGYEQYV.